This note documents a single T cell receptor (beta chain) sequence. Its specificity is not known. These data come from a study of Ad26.COV2.S vaccination and SARS-CoV-2 variants. Notes on the study in general: Vaccine and placebo recipients had comparable breadth of non-spike TCRs. Using TCR breadth and depth analyses may have led to underestimated total T cell responses. The authors reported substantial breadth in spike-specific CD8+ and CD4+ T cell responses after vaccination.

Sequencing used immunoSEQ multiplex PCR; TCRdb keeps in-frame clones, though not all of them. The sample includes approximately 400,000 clones, 90% to 95% of them seen just once. V lost 1 base and J lost 4; bases outside the gene matches: 3. The CDR3 length is 14 residues. Germline loops: CDR1 MGHRA, CDR2 YSYEKL. The starting material was peripheral blood, obtained after recovery from COVID-19. The TCR was taken from a human donor who had recovered from COVID-19. The chain recombines TRBV4-1 with TRBJ1-2; 7 positions agree with TRBD1. Written as DNA, the CDR3 is TGCGCCAGCAGCCAAGGGACAGGCACCTATGGCTACACCTTC. Amino acids: CASSQGTGTYGYTF.